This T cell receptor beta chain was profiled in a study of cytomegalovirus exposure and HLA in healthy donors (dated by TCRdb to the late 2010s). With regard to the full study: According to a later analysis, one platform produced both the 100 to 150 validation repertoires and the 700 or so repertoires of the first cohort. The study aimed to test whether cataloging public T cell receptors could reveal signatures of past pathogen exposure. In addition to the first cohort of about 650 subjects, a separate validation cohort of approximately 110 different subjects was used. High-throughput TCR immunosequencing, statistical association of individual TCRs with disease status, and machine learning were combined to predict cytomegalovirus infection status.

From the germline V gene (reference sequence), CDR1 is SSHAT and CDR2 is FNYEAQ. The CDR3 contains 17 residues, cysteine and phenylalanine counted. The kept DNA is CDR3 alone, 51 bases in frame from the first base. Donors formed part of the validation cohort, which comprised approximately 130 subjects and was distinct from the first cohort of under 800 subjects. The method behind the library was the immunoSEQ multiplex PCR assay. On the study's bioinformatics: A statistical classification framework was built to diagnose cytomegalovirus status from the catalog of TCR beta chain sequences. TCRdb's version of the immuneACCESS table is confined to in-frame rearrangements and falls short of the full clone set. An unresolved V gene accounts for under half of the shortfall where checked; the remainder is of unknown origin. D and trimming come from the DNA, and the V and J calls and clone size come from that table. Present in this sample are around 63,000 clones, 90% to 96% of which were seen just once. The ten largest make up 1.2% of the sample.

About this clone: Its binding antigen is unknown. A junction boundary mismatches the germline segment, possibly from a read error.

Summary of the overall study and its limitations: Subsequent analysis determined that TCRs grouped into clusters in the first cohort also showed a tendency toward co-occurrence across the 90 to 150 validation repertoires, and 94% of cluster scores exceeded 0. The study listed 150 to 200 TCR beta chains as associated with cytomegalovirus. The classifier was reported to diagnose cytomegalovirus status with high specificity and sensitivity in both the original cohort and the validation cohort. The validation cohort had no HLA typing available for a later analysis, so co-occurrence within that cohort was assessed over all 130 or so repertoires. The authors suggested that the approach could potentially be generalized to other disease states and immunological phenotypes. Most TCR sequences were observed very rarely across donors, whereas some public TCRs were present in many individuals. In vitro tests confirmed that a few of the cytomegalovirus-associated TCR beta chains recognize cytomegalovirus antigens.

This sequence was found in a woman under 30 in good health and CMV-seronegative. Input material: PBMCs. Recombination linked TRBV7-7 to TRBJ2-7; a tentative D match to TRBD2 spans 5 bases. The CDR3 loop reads CASSPSVAIRGGYEQYF. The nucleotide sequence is TGTGCTAGCAGCCCCAGTGTCGCTATTCGGGGTGGCTACGAGCAGTACTTC.